This TCR beta chain was documented in a study of T cells in Graves' hyperthyroidism and ophthalmopathy. V was clipped by 2 bases and J by 7 bases, with 17 bases between them. CDR3 size: 14 residues. Per the germline V gene, CDR1 is GTSNPN and CDR2 is SVGIG (reference sequence). Amplification yielded TCR beta CDR3 regions, with RNA transcripts as the source. HTBI primers were used for first-round RT-PCR of the TCR CDR3. TCRdb analysed the multiplex PCR reads with MiXCR anew, one entry per CDR3 protein. The repertoire consists of roughly 570,000 distinct CDR3 sequences, with around 16% occurring once and the leading ten covering around 7.5%. Stable hyperthyroidism: no ophthalmopathy progression over 18 months of follow-up. Hyperthyroidism, newly diagnosed and lasting under 2 months, affected patients aged 18 to 65. Exclusions: uncontrolled infection, other autoimmune disease, pregnancy, lactation. In this sample, this clonotype turned up a few times.

V and J are TRBV30 and TRBJ1-2; no clear D. The receptor's source is a woman younger than 45 with Graves' hyperthyroidism. The sample comprised blood. The CDR3 reads CAWSRVFILGGYTF. The DNA for the CDR3 is TGTGCCTGGAGTCGGGTCTTTATACTCGGTGGCTACACCTTC. The complete variable domain, with remaining parts taken from reference TRBV30 and TRBJ1-2, reads SQTIHQWPATLVQPVGSPLSLECTVEGTSNPNLYWYRQAAGRGLQLLFYSVGIGQISSEVPQNLSASRPQDRQFILSSKKLLLSDSGFYLCAWSRVFILGGYTFGSGTRLTVV.